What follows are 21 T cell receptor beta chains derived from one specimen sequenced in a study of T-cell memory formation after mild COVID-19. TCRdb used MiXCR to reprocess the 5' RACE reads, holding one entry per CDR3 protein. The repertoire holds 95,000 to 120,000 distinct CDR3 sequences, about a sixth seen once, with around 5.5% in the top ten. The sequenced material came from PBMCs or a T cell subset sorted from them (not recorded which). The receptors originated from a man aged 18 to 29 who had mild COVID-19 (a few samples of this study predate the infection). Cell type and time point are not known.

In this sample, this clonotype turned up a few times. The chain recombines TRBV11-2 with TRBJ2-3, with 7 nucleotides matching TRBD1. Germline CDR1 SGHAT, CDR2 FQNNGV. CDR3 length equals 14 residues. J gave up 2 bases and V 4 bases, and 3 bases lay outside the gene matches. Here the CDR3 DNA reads TGTGCCAGCAGCTGGGACAGATACACAGATACGCAGTATTTT. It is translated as CASSWDRYTDTQYF.

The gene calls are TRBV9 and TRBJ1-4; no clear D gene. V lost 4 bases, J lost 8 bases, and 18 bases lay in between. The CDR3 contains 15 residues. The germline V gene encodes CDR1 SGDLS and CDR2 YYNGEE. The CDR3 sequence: CASSQGTGNGEKLFF. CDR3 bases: TGTGCCAGCAGCCAAGGCACGGGGAACGGAGAAAAACTGTTTTTT.

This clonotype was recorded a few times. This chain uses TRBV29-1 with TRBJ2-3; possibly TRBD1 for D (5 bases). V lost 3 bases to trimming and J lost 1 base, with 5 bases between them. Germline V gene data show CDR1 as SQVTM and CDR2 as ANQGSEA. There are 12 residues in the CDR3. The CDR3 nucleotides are TGCAGCGTTGACAGGGGCACAGATACGCAGTATTTT. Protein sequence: CSVDRGTDTQYF.

The CDR3 region has the DNA TGTGCCAGCTCACCTACGACTAGCGGCTACGAGCAGTACTTC. This translates into CASSPTTSGYEQYF. V usage is TRBV18 and J usage is TRBJ2-7, with 9 bases fitting TRBD2. The V segment lost 3 bases and the J segment 3 bases; nucleotides outside the gene matches: 3. This CDR3 has 14 amino acids. Germline V gene data show CDR1 as KGHSH and CDR2 as LQKENI.

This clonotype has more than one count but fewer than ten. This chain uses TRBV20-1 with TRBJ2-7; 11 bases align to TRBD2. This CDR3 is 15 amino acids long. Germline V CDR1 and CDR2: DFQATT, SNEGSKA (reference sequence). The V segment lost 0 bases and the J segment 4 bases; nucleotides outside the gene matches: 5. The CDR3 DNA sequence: TGCAGTGCTAGAGACCCTAGCGGGGGGTTTTACGAGCAGTACGTC. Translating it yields CSARDPSGGFYEQYV.

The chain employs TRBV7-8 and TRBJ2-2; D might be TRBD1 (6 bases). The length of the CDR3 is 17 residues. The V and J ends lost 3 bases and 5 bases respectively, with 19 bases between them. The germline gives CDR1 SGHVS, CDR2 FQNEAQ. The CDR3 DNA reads TGTGCCAGCAGCTTCGTCACCTCCGGGACATCGACCGGGGAGCTGTTTTTT. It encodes CASSFVTSGTSTGELFF.

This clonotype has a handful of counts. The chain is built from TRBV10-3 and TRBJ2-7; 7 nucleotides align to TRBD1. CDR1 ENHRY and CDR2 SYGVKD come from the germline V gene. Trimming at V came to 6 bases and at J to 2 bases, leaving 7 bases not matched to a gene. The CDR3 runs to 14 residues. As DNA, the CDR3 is TGTGCCATCAGATGGGACAGTCCAGCCTACGAGCAGTACTTC. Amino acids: CAIRWDSPAYEQYF.

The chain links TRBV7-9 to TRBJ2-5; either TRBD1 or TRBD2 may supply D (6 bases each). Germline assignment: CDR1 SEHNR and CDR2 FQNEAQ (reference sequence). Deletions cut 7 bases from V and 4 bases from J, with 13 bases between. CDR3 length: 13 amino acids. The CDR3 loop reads CASIRGLGETQYF. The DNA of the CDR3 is TGTGCCAGCATTCGGGGGCTAGGAGAGACCCAGTACTTC. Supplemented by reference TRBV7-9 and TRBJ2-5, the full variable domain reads DTGVSQNPRHKITKRGQNVTFRCDPISEHNRLYWYRQTLGQGPEFLTYFQNEAQLEKSRLLSDRFSAERPKGSFSTLEIQRTEQGDSAMYLCASIRGLGETQYFGPGTRLLVL.

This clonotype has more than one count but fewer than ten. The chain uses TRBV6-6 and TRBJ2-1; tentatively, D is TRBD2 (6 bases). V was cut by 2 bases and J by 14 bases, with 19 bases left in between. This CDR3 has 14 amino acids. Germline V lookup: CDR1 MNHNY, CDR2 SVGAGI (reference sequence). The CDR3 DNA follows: TGTGCCAGCAGTTACGGTACAGGATCGGGGGTTGAGTTCTTC. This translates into CASSYGTGSGVEFF.

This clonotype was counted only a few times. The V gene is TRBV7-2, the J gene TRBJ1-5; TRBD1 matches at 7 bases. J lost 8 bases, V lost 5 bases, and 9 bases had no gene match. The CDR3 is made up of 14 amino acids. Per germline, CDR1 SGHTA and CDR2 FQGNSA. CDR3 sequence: CASSANRGEEPQHF. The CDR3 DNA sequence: TGTGCCAGCAGCGCCAACAGGGGTGAGGAGCCCCAGCATTTT.

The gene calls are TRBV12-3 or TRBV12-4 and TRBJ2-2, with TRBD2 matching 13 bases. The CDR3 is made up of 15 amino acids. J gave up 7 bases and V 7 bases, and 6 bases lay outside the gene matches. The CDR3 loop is CASTLGTSGVGELFF. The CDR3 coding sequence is TGTGCCAGCACCCTAGGGACTAGCGGGGTCGGGGAGCTGTTTTTT.

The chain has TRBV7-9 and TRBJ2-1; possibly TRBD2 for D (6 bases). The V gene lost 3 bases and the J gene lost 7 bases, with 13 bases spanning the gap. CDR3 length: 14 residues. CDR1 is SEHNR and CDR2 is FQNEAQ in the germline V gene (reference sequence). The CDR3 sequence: CASSLTPGGNEQFF. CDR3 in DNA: TGTGCCAGCAGCTTGACCCCCGGAGGGAATGAGCAGTTCTTC.

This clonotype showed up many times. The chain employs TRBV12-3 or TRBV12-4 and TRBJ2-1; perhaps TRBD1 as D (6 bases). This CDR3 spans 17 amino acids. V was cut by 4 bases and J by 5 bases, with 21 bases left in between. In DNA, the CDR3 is TGTGCCAGCAGTTGGTTAACAGGGTCCCCGACGCACAATGAGCAGTTCTTC. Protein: CASSWLTGSPTHNEQFF.

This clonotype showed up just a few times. The CDR3: CASSPSQERQKLFF. The CDR3 DNA reads TGTGCCAGCAGCCCTTCACAGGAGAGGCAAAAACTGTTTTTT. The gene calls are TRBV3-1 and TRBJ1-4, with TRBD1 as a possible D gene (5 bases). Trimming shortened V by 4 bases and J by 9 bases, and 15 bases separated the two germline ends. Germline V gene lookup returns CDR1 LGHDT and CDR2 YNNKEL (reference sequence). The CDR3 has 14 residues.

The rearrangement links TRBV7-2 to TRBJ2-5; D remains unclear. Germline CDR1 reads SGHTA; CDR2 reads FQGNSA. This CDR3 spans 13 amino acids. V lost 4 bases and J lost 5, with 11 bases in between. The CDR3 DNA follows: TGTGCCAGCAGCTGGGAAACCCACGAGACCCAGTACTTC. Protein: CASSWETHETQYF.

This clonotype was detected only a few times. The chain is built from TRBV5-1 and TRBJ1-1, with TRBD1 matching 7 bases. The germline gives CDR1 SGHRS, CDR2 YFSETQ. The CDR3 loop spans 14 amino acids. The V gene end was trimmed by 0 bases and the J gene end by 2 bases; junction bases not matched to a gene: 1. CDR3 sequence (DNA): TGCGCCAGCAGCTTGGACAGGGGTAACACTGAAGCTTTCTTT. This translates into CASSLDRGNTEAFF.

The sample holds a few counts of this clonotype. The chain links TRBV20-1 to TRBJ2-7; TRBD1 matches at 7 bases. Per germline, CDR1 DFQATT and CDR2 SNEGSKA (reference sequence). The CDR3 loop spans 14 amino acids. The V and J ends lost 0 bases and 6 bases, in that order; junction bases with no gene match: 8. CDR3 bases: TGCAGTGCTAGAGAACCGACAGGGTACGGCGAGCAGTACGTC. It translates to CSAREPTGYGEQYV.

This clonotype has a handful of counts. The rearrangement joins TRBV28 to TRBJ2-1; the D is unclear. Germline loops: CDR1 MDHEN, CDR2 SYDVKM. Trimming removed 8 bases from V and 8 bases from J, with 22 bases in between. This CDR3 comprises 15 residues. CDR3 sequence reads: CASYHGVAGQDEQFF. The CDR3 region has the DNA TGTGCCAGCTACCATGGGGTGGCAGGCCAGGATGAGCAGTTCTTC.

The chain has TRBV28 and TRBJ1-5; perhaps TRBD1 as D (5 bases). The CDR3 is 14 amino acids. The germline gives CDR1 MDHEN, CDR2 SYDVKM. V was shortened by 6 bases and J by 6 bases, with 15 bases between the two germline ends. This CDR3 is CASSPAGGGQPQHF. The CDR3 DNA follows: TGTGCCAGCAGCCCTGCGGGGGGGGGTCAGCCCCAGCATTTT. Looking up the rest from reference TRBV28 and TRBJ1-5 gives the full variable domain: DVKVTQSSRYLVKRTGEKVFLECVQDMDHENMFWYRQDPGLGLRLIYFSYDVKMKEKGDIPEGYSVSREKKERFSLILESASTNQTSMYLCASSPAGGGQPQHFGDGTRLSIL.

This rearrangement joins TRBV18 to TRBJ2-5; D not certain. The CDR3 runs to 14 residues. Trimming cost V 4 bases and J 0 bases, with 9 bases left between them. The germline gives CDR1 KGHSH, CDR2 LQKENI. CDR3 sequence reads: CASSRAAYQETQYF. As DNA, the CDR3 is TGTGCCAGCTCACGTGCCGCGTACCAAGAGACCCAGTACTTC.

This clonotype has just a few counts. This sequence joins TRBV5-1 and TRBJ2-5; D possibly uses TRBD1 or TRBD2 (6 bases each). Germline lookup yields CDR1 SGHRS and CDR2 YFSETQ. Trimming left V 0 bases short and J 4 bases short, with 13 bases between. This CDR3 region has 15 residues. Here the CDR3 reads CASSLVGGPGETQYF. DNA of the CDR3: TGCGCCAGCAGCTTGGTGGGGGGCCCTGGAGAGACCCAGTACTTC.